The subject of this entry is one TCR beta chain. Its antigen remains unknown. This sample is drawn from a study of CD8+ T cells in alopecia areata. Study-level background: Treated patients were given 5 to 10 mg oral tofacitinib twice daily.

Trimming cost V 6 bases and J 1 base, with 19 bases left between them. The germline CDR1 and CDR2 sequences are SNHLY and FYNNEI. The CDR3 spans 17 residues. Investigators isolated RNA and reverse transcribed it into cDNA to act as the sequencing template. TCRdb keeps only in-frame clones here, not all; method: immunoSEQ multiplex PCR. The sample carries roughly 230,000 clones, approximately 40% recorded once. Study findings and constraints: Higher clonality was seen in lesional scalp than in normal scalp, especially in alopecia totalis/universalis. Tofacitinib delivered significant drops in scalp clonality and in expanded CD8+ clones among the top 100.

The treatment: oral pan-JAK inhibitor, 5-10 mg twice daily. Sequences were derived from CD4+ T cells sorted from blood, sampled at approximately week 36, from a patient treated with tofacitinib. The chain uses TRBV2 and TRBJ1-5; D unclear. This sequence originates from a human donor with alopecia areata. CDR3 nucleotide sequence: TGTGCCAGCAGGCTACAACTCCACTCTGGGAGCAATCAGCCCCAGCATTTT. Amino acid sequence: CASRLQLHSGSNQPQHF. The complete variable domain, with remaining parts taken from reference TRBV2 and TRBJ1-5, reads EPEVTQTPSHQVTQMGQEVILRCVPISNHLYFYWYRQILGQKVEFLVSFYNNEISEKSEIFDDQFSVERPDGSNFTLKIRSTKLEDSAMYFCASRLQLHSGSNQPQHFGDGTRLSIL.